The next 24 T cell receptor beta chains were all read from a single sample in a study of CD8+CD57+ T cells in acquired aplastic anemia. Both TCR beta VDJ combination and CDR3 sequence profiling were carried out. Genomic DNA was the template for this profiling. TCRdb fed the reads into MiXCR, producing one record per CDR3 protein. The sample contains around 150,000 distinct CDR3 sequences, less than 60% of which appear only once. CD8+CD57+ cell expansion, shown by flow cytometry, had occurred in the patients selected for sequencing. Sequences were obtained from sorted CD4+, CD8+, or CD8+CD57+ T cells (not recorded which) from PBMCs. Receptors originate from a human donor with aplastic anemia.

The CDR3 loop is CASSETLYEQYF. The CDR3, as DNA: TGTGCCAGCAGTGAGACACTATACGAGCAGTACTTC. The chain couples TRBV7-2 to TRBJ2-7; unclear D gene. Per the germline V gene, CDR1 is SGHTA and CDR2 is FQGNSA. CDR3 size: 12 residues. The V end lost 6 bases, the J end lost 4 bases, and 10 bases lay between the germline ends.

About this clonotype: At one of its ends the junction is not consistent with the germline gene, which may arise from a read error. J is TRBJ1-2 and V is TRBV7-3; D is uncertain. CDR3 length: 13 residues. CDR1 and CDR2 (germline): SGHTA, FQGTGA. The chain's CDR3 is CASSLDSNYRYTF. CDR3 sequence (DNA): TGTGCCAGCAGCTTGGACTCTAACTATCGCTACACCTTC.

The rearrangement uses TRBV20-1 and TRBJ1-2; the match to TRBD1 covers 10 bases. The CDR3 contains 14 residues. The V and J ends lost 5 bases and 7 bases, in that order; junction bases with no gene match: 10. Germline lookup yields CDR1 DFQATT and CDR2 SNEGSKA (reference sequence). The CDR3 here is CSALSGTGAAGYTF. Written as DNA, the CDR3 is TGCAGTGCTTTATCCGGGACAGGGGCTGCTGGCTACACCTTC.

This clonotype was recorded a few times. The V and J genes are TRBV15 and TRBJ2-7; the D is unclear. Trimming removed 1 base from V and 3 bases from J, with 7 bases in between. Germline assignment: CDR1 LNHNV and CDR2 YYDKDF (reference sequence). This CDR3 region has 13 residues. The CDR3 nucleotides read TGTGCCACCAGCAGAGGAACAGACTACGAGCAGTACTTC. Encoded protein: CATSRGTDYEQYF. The complete variable domain, with remaining parts taken from reference TRBV15 and TRBJ2-7, reads DAMVIQNPRYQVTQFGKPVTLSCSQTLNHNVMYWYQQKSSQAPKLLFHYYDKDFNNEADTPDNFQSRRPNTSFCFLDIRSPGLGDTAMYLCATSRGTDYEQYFGPGTRLTVT.

This clonotype was seen repeatedly, ten times or more. The J gene is TRBJ1-2, the V gene TRBV12-3 or TRBV12-4; D remains ambiguous. The CDR3 extends over 11 amino acids. Trimming stripped 3 bases from V and 5 bases from J, with 4 bases between. The DNA of the CDR3 is TGTGCCAGCAGTTTGGGGTATGGCTACACCTTC. This sequence encodes CASSLGYGYTF.

This clonotype has ten or more counts. The chain links TRBV20-1 to TRBJ2-3; D is undetermined. V lost 0 bases and J lost 2, with 9 bases in between. The CDR3 contains 14 residues. Germline CDR1 DFQATT, CDR2 SNEGSKA (reference sequence). The chain's CDR3 is CSARDPWDTDTQYF. CDR3 DNA: TGCAGTGCTAGAGATCCCTGGGACACAGATACGCAGTATTTT.

The chain couples TRBV10-3 to TRBJ1-3; no definite D call. The CDR3 length is 11 residues. V was clipped by 2 bases and J by 8 bases, with 4 bases between them. In germline, CDR1 is ENHRY, CDR2 SYGVKD. The DNA of the CDR3 is TGTGCCATCAGTGAGGGGGACACCATATATTTT. Protein sequence: CAISEGDTIYF.

In this sample, this clonotype turned up many times. V gene TRBV20-1 combines with J gene TRBJ2-1; D call uncertain. V was trimmed by 1 base and J by 4 bases, leaving 14 bases between them. The CDR3 is 15 amino acids. The V gene's germline CDR1 is DFQATT and CDR2 SNEGSKA (reference sequence). The DNA for the CDR3 is TGCAGTGCTAGAGGGAGTTCTCTTGGGTACAATGAGCAGTTCTTC. Protein sequence: CSARGSSLGYNEQFF.

This clonotype was seen many times. The chain uses TRBV7-6 and TRBJ2-1; D call uncertain. V was pared by 0 bases and J by 9 bases, with 12 bases between. The germline gives CDR1 SGHVS, CDR2 FNYEAQ. The CDR3 spans 14 residues. CDR3 in DNA: TGTGCCAGCAGCTTAGCCGTTTCGTCCCCTGAGCAGTTCTTC. It codes for CASSLAVSSPEQFF.

V usage is TRBV30 and J usage is TRBJ1-5; no reliable D call. The CDR3 is made up of 13 amino acids. V shed 1 base and J shed 1 base, with 5 bases lying between them. Germline assignment: CDR1 GTSNPN and CDR2 SVGIG (reference sequence). The CDR3 nucleotides are TGTGCCTGGAGTGACCAAAGCAATCAGCCCCAGCATTTT. Protein sequence: CAWSDQSNQPQHF.

There are many counts of this clonotype. This sequence joins TRBV20-1 and TRBJ2-1; D gene ambiguous. Germline-derived CDR1 and CDR2 are DFQATT and SNEGSKA (reference sequence). With 7 bases removed from V and 5 bases from J, the gap between germline ends came to 18 bases. The CDR3 totals 14 residues. The CDR3 region has the DNA TGCAGTGATAAAGGGCCGGCGGATAACAATGAGCAGTTCTTC. Translation gives CSDKGPADNNEQFF.

The chain is built from TRBV7-9 and TRBJ2-5; TRBD2 matches at 11 bases. The CDR3 extends over 15 amino acids. V dropped 3 bases and J dropped 5; count of bases not matched to a gene: 5. Germline lookup yields CDR1 SEHNR and CDR2 FQNEAQ (reference sequence). The DNA of the CDR3 is TGTGCCAGCAGCTTCCTAGCGGGGGGCCGGGAGACCCAGTACTTC. This encodes CASSFLAGGRETQYF.

In its sample, this clonotype was seen many times. The gene calls are TRBV19 and TRBJ2-3, with TRBD2 identical over 9 bases. The CDR3 sequence is 16 residues long. Germline trimming cut 7 bases from V and 4 bases from J; bases unmatched to any gene: 12. Germline CDR1 reads LNHDA; CDR2 reads SQIVND (reference sequence). The CDR3 region is CASKERPSGEADTQYF. CDR3 DNA sequence: TGTGCCAGTAAAGAGCGCCCTAGCGGGGAGGCAGATACGCAGTATTTT.

This clonotype has only a few counts. The chain carries TRBV6-1 and TRBJ1-1; 9 nucleotides match TRBD1. CDR1 MNHNS and CDR2 SASEGT come from the germline V gene. The CDR3 is 15 residues long. Germline trimming cut 2 bases from V and 7 bases from J; bases unmatched to any gene: 8. CDR3 protein: CASSEIRGQGSEAFF. The CDR3, as DNA: TGTGCCAGCAGTGAAATACGAGGACAGGGGAGTGAAGCTTTCTTT.

This clonotype was seen ten or more times. This chain connects TRBV2 to TRBJ2-6; D perhaps matches TRBD1 (5 bases). Germline V gene sequence: CDR1 SNHLY, CDR2 FYNNEI. The V gene lost 4 bases and the J gene lost 0 bases, with 7 bases spanning the gap. There are 15 residues in the CDR3. The CDR3 sequence: CASSGQGSGANVLTF. The CDR3 DNA follows: TGTGCCAGCAGTGGTCAGGGCTCTGGGGCCAACGTCCTGACTTTC. The full variable domain, its missing parts supplied by reference TRBV2 and TRBJ2-6, is EPEVTQTPSHQVTQMGQEVILRCVPISNHLYFYWYRQILGQKVEFLVSFYNNEISEKSEIFDDQFSVERPDGSNFTLKIRSTKLEDSAMYFCASSGQGSGANVLTFGAGSRLTVL.

The rearrangement uses TRBV20-1 and TRBJ1-1; 9 bases are a match to TRBD1. Trimming cost V 1 base and J 0 bases; bases outside gene matches: 3. The CDR3 totals 15 residues. The V gene's germline CDR1 is DFQATT and CDR2 SNEGSKA (reference sequence). The CDR3 DNA sequence: TGCAGTGCTAGAGGGGGACAGGGAATGAACACTGAAGCTTTCTTT. Translation: CSARGGQGMNTEAFF.

The chain combines TRBV20-1 with TRBJ2-7; 8 bases map to TRBD2. V lost 5 bases and J lost 3; bases outside the gene matches: 9. CDR1 DFQATT and CDR2 SNEGSKA come from the germline V gene (reference sequence). The CDR3 length is 14 residues. The CDR3 nucleotides are TGCAGTGCTTCGGACAGCGGGAGTAGCTACGAGCAGTACTTC. As protein: CSASDSGSSYEQYF.

The sample holds many counts of this clonotype. The chain couples TRBV6-1 to TRBJ1-1, with 9 bases matching TRBD1. CDR1 is MNHNS, CDR2 SASEGT, per germline. This CDR3 contains 14 residues. With V trimmed by 5 bases and J by 4 bases, 5 bases remained unmatched. CDR3 nucleotides: TGTGCCAGCAGTCCCGTGACAGGGGGCACTGAAGCTTTCTTT. It yields the protein CASSPVTGGTEAFF.

At least ten counts were recorded for this clonotype. The V and J genes are TRBV5-6 and TRBJ1-1; D is ambiguous. Trimming removed 0 bases at V and 4 bases at J, with 1 base between. CDR1 is SGHDT, CDR2 YYEEEE, per germline. The CDR3 covers 11 residues. CDR3 sequence reads: CASSLVTEAFF. CDR3 nucleotides: TGTGCCAGCAGCTTGGTCACTGAAGCTTTCTTT. Supplemented by reference TRBV5-6 and TRBJ1-1, the full variable domain reads DAGVTQSPTHLIKTRGQQVTLRCSPKSGHDTVSWYQQALGQGPQFIFQYYEEEERQRGNFPDRFSGHQFPNYSSELNVNALLLGDSALYLCASSLVTEAFFGQGTRLTVV.

This sequence joins TRBV6-1 and TRBJ2-1; 11 nucleotides line up with TRBD2. V trimming: 8 bases; J trimming: 7 bases; junction bases outside the gene matches: 13. The CDR3 runs to 16 residues. Germline loops: CDR1 MNHNS, CDR2 SASEGT. As DNA, the CDR3 is TGTGCCAGCGCAAGGGAGGTAGCGGGAGGGTCAAATGAGCAGTTCTTC. Translation gives CASAREVAGGSNEQFF.

This sequence joins TRBV4-1 and TRBJ2-1; 9 bases line up with TRBD2. The CDR3 is 20 amino acids. CDR1 and CDR2 (germline): MGHRA, YSYEKL. With 1 base clipped from V and 8 bases from J, the junction kept 21 bases outside the gene matches. For the CDR3, the DNA is TGCGCCAGCAGCCAAGGGGTTGTTCTCCGACTAGCGGACTTTATGGATGAGCAGTTCTTC. Its translation is CASSQGVVLRLADFMDEQFF.

This clonotype was picked up many times. This chain uses TRBV5-1 with TRBJ2-5; 11 bases align to TRBD1. Per the germline V gene, CDR1 is SGHRS and CDR2 is YFSETQ. The CDR3 has 17 residues. V shed 4 bases, J shed 5 bases, and the junction held 13 bases outside the gene matches. The CDR3 DNA follows: TGCGCCAGCAGCCGGGGGATGGACAGGGGGCATCGTGAGACCCAGTACTTC. It encodes CASSRGMDRGHRETQYF.

The rearrangement joins TRBV15 to TRBJ2-7, with 10 nucleotides matching TRBD2. Germline lookup yields CDR1 LNHNV and CDR2 YYDKDF (reference sequence). The CDR3 spans 17 residues. With V trimmed by 3 bases and J by 4 bases, 12 bases remained unmatched. The CDR3 protein is CATSRFLSGRASYEQYF. The CDR3 region has the DNA TGTGCCACCAGCAGGTTCCTCAGCGGGAGGGCCTCTTACGAGCAGTACTTC.

The V gene is TRBV19, the J gene TRBJ1-2, with D maybe TRBD1 (6 bases). CDR1 LNHDA and CDR2 SQIVND come from the germline V gene (reference sequence). V shed 6 bases and J shed 5 bases, with 10 bases lying between them. The CDR3 runs to 12 residues. CDR3 DNA: TGTGCCAGTAGCCCTACAGGGTATGGCTACACCTTC. The encoded protein is CASSPTGYGYTF.